Following are 9 T cell receptor beta chains from one sample sequenced in a study of siplizumab effects on memory and regulatory T cells. Their cognate antigens are unknown. Measured with immunoSEQ multiplex PCR; TCRdb has only the in-frame clones, and not every one. The top ten hold 4.5% to 6% of the sample, which has 6,000 to 8,500 clones, about 36% seen once. Coculture of mixed lymphocyte reaction cells was performed at 37°C for less than 7 days. The material sequenced was CFSE-low (dividing) CD8+ T cells sorted from an allogeneic mixed lymphocyte reaction. All receptors derive from a human donor in good health; the cells came from an allogeneic mixed lymphocyte reaction.

Within the sample, this clone is medium-sized (0.01 to 0.1%). The V call is TRBV2, the J call TRBJ2-2; 7 bases line up with TRBD1. The V segment lost 4 bases and the J segment 0 bases; nucleotides outside the gene matches: 8. The CDR3 is made up of 17 amino acids. Looked up from germline, CDR1 is SNHLY and CDR2 is FYNNEI. CDR3 nucleotide sequence: TGTGCCAGCAGTGTAGAGACAGGGTTACCGAACACCGGGGAGCTGTTTTTT. This gives the protein CASSVETGLPNTGELFF.

By sample fraction, this clone is medium-sized. This rearrangement joins TRBV7-2 to TRBJ2-3; TRBD2 aligns across 11 bases. CDR1 and CDR2 from the germline V gene are SGHTA and FQGNSA. This CDR3 has 15 amino acids. The junction had 6 bases not matched to a gene; V was cut back by 4 bases and J by 6 bases. The CDR3 region is CASSSTSGVGDTQYF. As DNA, the CDR3 is TGTGCCAGCAGCTCGACTAGCGGGGTTGGCGATACGCAGTATTTT.

CDR3 bases: TGCGCCAGCAGCGCACCACAGGGTGTAGATTCCTACGAGCAGTACTTC. Residues: CASSAPQGVDSYEQYF. The chain employs TRBV5-1 and TRBJ2-7, with D tentatively TRBD1 (6 bases). Trimming removed 4 bases at V and 1 base at J, with 18 bases between. The CDR3 is 16 residues long. Germline assignment: CDR1 SGHRS and CDR2 YFSETQ.

There are a few counts of this clone. The V gene is TRBV5-1, the J gene TRBJ2-7; D remains ambiguous. Germline V lookup: CDR1 SGHRS, CDR2 YFSETQ. This CDR3 spans 12 amino acids. V was trimmed by 0 bases and J by 4 bases, leaving 5 bases between them. CDR3 residues: CASSLGLYEQYF. The DNA of the CDR3 is TGCGCCAGCAGCTTGGGTCTATACGAGCAGTACTTC.

This clone was found a few times. The rearrangement links TRBV9 to TRBJ2-7; TRBD2 might be the D (5 bases). Trimming shortened V by 1 base and J by 7 bases, and 15 bases separated the two germline ends. The CDR3 runs to 14 residues. Germline CDR1 and CDR2: SGDLS and YYNGEE. CDR3 sequence (DNA): TGTGCCAGCAGCGTAAGCGGACGGCTCGGGGAGCAGTACTTC. Its translation: CASSVSGRLGEQYF.

This clone qualifies as medium-sized (0.01 to 0.1%). This chain joins TRBV4-3 and TRBJ2-2, with 9 bases that match TRBD2. Germline trimming cut 1 base from V and 2 bases from J; bases unmatched to any gene: 2. The CDR3 extends over 16 amino acids. Germline CDR1 LGHNA, CDR2 YSLEER. DNA of the CDR3: TGCGCCAGCAGCCAAGGACTAGCGGTAAACACCGGGGAGCTGTTTTTT. It is translated as CASSQGLAVNTGELFF.

By frequency in the sample, this clone is medium-sized. This chain connects TRBV5-4 to TRBJ1-1; 9 nucleotides agree with TRBD1. In germline, CDR1 is SGHNT, CDR2 YYREEE (reference sequence). This CDR3 has 13 amino acids. Trimming removed 1 base from V and 7 bases from J; junction bases left unmatched: 2. CDR3 amino acids: CASSLRQGVEAFF. In DNA, the CDR3 is TGTGCCAGCAGCTTGAGACAGGGGGTTGAAGCTTTCTTT.

This clone was seen at least ten times. The chain combines TRBV4-1 with TRBJ2-7, with D perhaps matching TRBD1 (5 bases). CDR1 is MGHRA and CDR2 is YSYEKL in the germline V gene. V lost 0 bases and J lost 2, with 8 bases in between. CDR3 length: 14 amino acids. The CDR3 is CASSQDGAAYEQYF. CDR3 nucleotides: TGCGCCAGCAGCCAAGATGGGGCAGCCTACGAGCAGTACTTC.

The chain couples TRBV9 to TRBJ2-1; D uncertain. The CDR3 spans 16 residues. Germline-derived CDR1 and CDR2 are SGDLS and YYNGEE. Between the trimmed V and J ends, which lost 3 bases and 0 bases, there was a span of 13 bases. The CDR3 DNA reads TGTGCCAGCAGCGCTCACGGAGCTTTCTCCTACAATGAGCAGTTCTTC. Translated, it gives CASSAHGAFSYNEQFF.